The 24 T cell receptor beta chains in this list originate from one sample, sequenced in a study of blood T cell repertoires in COVID-19. Assay used: immunoSEQ multiplex PCR; TCRdb lists only in-frame clones, some missing. The sample lists 150,000 to 250,000 clones, about nine tenths occurring once. Specimen: PBMCs or T cells enriched from blood (not recorded which). The receptors come from a woman in her 30s who had recovered from COVID-19.

CDR3 in amino acids: CATQGNTEAFF. The CDR3 region has the DNA TGTGCCACCCAGGGGAACACTGAAGCTTTCTTT. The chain employs TRBV28 and TRBJ1-1; a possible D gene is TRBD1 (5 bases). The CDR3 spans 11 residues. Between the trimmed V and J ends, which lost 10 bases and 1 base, there was a span of 7 bases. Germline CDR1 and CDR2: MDHEN and SYDVKM.

V gene TRBV28 combines with J gene TRBJ1-2; 7 bases match TRBD1. Losses at the gene ends were 3 bases for V and 3 bases for J; bases not matched to a gene: 13. The CDR3 loop spans 17 amino acids. Germline V gives CDR1 MDHEN, CDR2 SYDVKM. The CDR3 here is CASSFRSAGTAYYGYTF. CDR3 coding DNA: TGTGCCAGCAGTTTCCGATCAGCCGGGACAGCCTACTATGGCTACACCTTC.

This clone was seen more than once but under ten times. The chain links TRBV6-2 or TRBV6-3 to TRBJ2-1; unclear D gene. The germline gives CDR1 MNHEY, CDR2 SVGEGT. The ends were cut back, 6 bases at V and 4 bases at J, with 16 bases in the middle. CDR3 size: 15 residues. The CDR3 nucleotides read TGTGCCAGCAGCCGCCCTAGGAAATCTTACAATGAGCAGTTCTTC. It is translated as CASSRPRKSYNEQFF.

As regards this clone: This sample also contains other DNA sequences that code for the same CDR3. This rearrangement joins TRBV5-1 to TRBJ1-1; weak D call: TRBD1 (6 bases). Germline V gene data show CDR1 as SGHRS and CDR2 as YFSETQ. This CDR3 spans 14 amino acids. V lost 2 bases and J 1 base, leaving 9 bases between the germline ends. The CDR3 spells CASSLAGQNTEAFF. CDR3 nucleotide sequence: TGCGCCAGCAGCTTAGCGGGACAGAACACTGAAGCTTTCTTT.

A few counts support this clone. Additional DNA sequences in this sample encode the identical CDR3. The chain recombines TRBV12-3 or TRBV12-4 with TRBJ1-1, with D maybe TRBD1 (5 bases). Trimming removed 3 bases from V and 5 bases from J, with 7 bases in between. CDR3 length: 12 amino acids. CDR3 DNA: TGTGCCAGCAGTTTTAGGGGAACTGAAGCTTTCTTT. Its protein product is CASSFRGTEAFF.

The rearrangement joins TRBV19 to TRBJ2-5; a possible D gene is TRBD1 (5 bases). CDR1 is LNHDA, CDR2 SQIVND, per germline (reference sequence). V was shortened by 2 bases and J by 7 bases, with 5 bases between the two germline ends. The length of the CDR3 is 11 residues. CDR3 loop: CASSIQGTQYF. The CDR3 DNA reads as TGTGCCAGTAGTATACAGGGGACCCAGTACTTC.

J is TRBJ1-2 and V is TRBV7-2, with D uncertain. The length of the CDR3 is 14 residues. Trimming removed 1 base at V and 2 bases at J, with 8 bases between. Germline V gene lookup returns CDR1 SGHTA and CDR2 FQGNSA. The CDR3: CASSLVVENYGYTF. DNA for the CDR3: TGTGCCAGCAGCTTAGTCGTCGAGAACTATGGCTACACCTTC.

The V call is TRBV5-6, the J call TRBJ1-6, with D maybe TRBD1 (5 bases). Trimming removed 3 bases at V and 8 bases at J, with 18 bases between. The CDR3 is 16 amino acids. Germline loops: CDR1 SGHDT, CDR2 YYEEEE. CDR3 residues: CASSWGHKTVYSPLHF. CDR3 nucleotide sequence: TGTGCCAGCAGCTGGGGCCACAAGACAGTCTATTCACCCCTCCACTTT.

The chain has TRBV9 and TRBJ2-3; 9 nucleotides match TRBD2. With 0 bases clipped from V and 0 bases from J, the junction kept 5 bases outside the gene matches. The CDR3 length is 17 residues. Looked up from germline, CDR1 is SGDLS and CDR2 is YYNGEE. The CDR3 sequence is CASSVGAAGGSTDTQYF. As DNA, the CDR3 is TGTGCCAGCAGCGTAGGGGCTGCGGGGGGGAGCACAGATACGCAGTATTTT.

The chain couples TRBV27 to TRBJ1-1; no clear D. The V and J ends lost 5 bases and 0 bases respectively, with 16 bases between them. There are 16 residues in the CDR3. Germline V CDR1 and CDR2: MNHEY, SMNVEV (reference sequence). The CDR3 sequence: CASSPYYRRMNTEAFF. CDR3 bases: TGTGCCAGCAGTCCCTACTACCGACGGATGAACACTGAAGCTTTCTTT.

The chain is built from TRBV19 and TRBJ1-4; no firm D call. Per germline, CDR1 LNHDA and CDR2 SQIVND (reference sequence). This CDR3 is built from 16 residues. V gave up 11 bases and J gave up 5 bases, with 24 bases separating them. As DNA, the CDR3 is TGTGCCTTACGAGGCGGCAGTCTCACGGGAAATGAAAAACTGTTTTTT. Its translation is CALRGGSLTGNEKLFF. Looking up the rest from reference TRBV19 and TRBJ1-4 gives the full variable domain: DGGITQSPKYLFRKEGQNVTLSCEQNLNHDAMYWYRQDPGQGLRLIYYSQIVNDFQKGDIAEGYSVSREKKESFPLTVTSAQKNPTAFYLCALRGGSLTGNEKLFFGSGTQLSVL.

This clone has more than one count but fewer than ten. This chain's CDR3 is CASSLVGGEGEQYF. In DNA, the CDR3 is TGCGCCAGCAGCTTGGTGGGAGGCGAGGGCGAGCAGTACTTC. The chain has TRBV5-1 and TRBJ2-7; a possible D gene is TRBD2 (6 bases). The CDR3 is made up of 14 amino acids. Germline loops: CDR1 SGHRS, CDR2 YFSETQ. The V gene lost 0 bases and the J gene lost 6 bases, with 13 bases spanning the gap.

The chain links TRBV29-1 to TRBJ2-7; possible D gene TRBD1, 5 bases. The V and J ends lost 2 bases and 4 bases respectively, with 15 bases between them. In germline, CDR1 is SQVTM, CDR2 ANQGSEA. CDR3 length: 14 amino acids. The CDR3 coding sequence is TGCAGCGTTGAACTTTCAGGGCGAAAGTACGAGCAGTACTTC. Its protein product is CSVELSGRKYEQYF.

This sequence joins TRBV11-2 and TRBJ2-1; a weak D match, TRBD2 (6 bases). V lost 5 bases and J lost 4, with 12 bases in between. CDR3 length equals 14 residues. Germline CDR1 is SGHAT and CDR2 is FQNNGV. CDR3 bases: TGTGCCAGCAGCCCCGGGACTCAGTACAATGAGCAGTTCTTC. This codes for CASSPGTQYNEQFF.

This sequence joins TRBV6-5 and TRBJ1-4; 8 bases align to TRBD1. The germline V gene encodes CDR1 MNHEY and CDR2 SVGAGI. The V gene end was trimmed by 5 bases and the J gene end by 5 bases; junction bases not matched to a gene: 4. The CDR3 sequence is 14 residues long. CDR3 sequence reads: CASSPNRGNEKLFF. The CDR3 DNA sequence: TGTGCCAGCAGTCCCAACAGGGGGAATGAAAAACTGTTTTTT.

A word on this clone: Other DNA sequences of this sample code for an identical CDR3. This sequence joins TRBV13 and TRBJ1-5; possibly TRBD1 for D (6 bases). Per germline, CDR1 PRHDT and CDR2 FYEKMQ (reference sequence). The V end was cut by 1 base, the J end by 2 bases, with 12 bases between. The CDR3 extends over 16 amino acids. For the CDR3, the DNA is TGTGCCAGCAGCTTAGACGGGGGGCGAGGCAATCAGCCCCAGCATTTT. Translation gives CASSLDGGRGNQPQHF.

This clone appeared a few times. The CDR3 bases are TGTGCCATCAGATCCGGGACAGGGGTCAATCAGCCCCAGCATTTT. Amino acids: CAIRSGTGVNQPQHF. The chain has TRBV10-3 and TRBJ1-5; 10 positions match TRBD1. The CDR3 length is 15 residues. V was pared by 6 bases and J by 3 bases, with 5 bases of the junction left unmatched. Germline V gene lookup returns CDR1 ENHRY and CDR2 SYGVKD.

J is TRBJ1-2 and V is TRBV19; 8 nucleotides agree with TRBD1. The V segment lost 6 bases and the J segment 5 bases; nucleotides outside the gene matches: 5. There are 13 residues in the CDR3. Germline V gene data show CDR1 as LNHDA and CDR2 as SQIVND (reference sequence). The CDR3 nucleotides read TGTGCCAGTAGCCGGACAGGGCCATATGGCTACACCTTC. It encodes CASSRTGPYGYTF. The full variable domain, its missing parts supplied by reference TRBV19 and TRBJ1-2, is DGGITQSPKYLFRKEGQNVTLSCEQNLNHDAMYWYRQDPGQGLRLIYYSQIVNDFQKGDIAEGYSVSREKKESFPLTVTSAQKNPTAFYLCASSRTGPYGYTFGSGTRLTVV.

This clone turned up a few times. This chain uses TRBV19 with TRBJ1-1; a possible D gene is TRBD1 (5 bases). Deletions cut 4 bases from V and 4 bases from J, with 13 bases between. The CDR3 contains 14 residues. The germline V gene encodes CDR1 LNHDA and CDR2 SQIVND (reference sequence). The CDR3 nucleotides are TGTGCCAGTAGTAGACCCAGGGTATTCACTGAAGCTTTCTTT. Encoded protein: CASSRPRVFTEAFF. Based on the CDR3 plus reference TRBV19 and TRBJ1-1, the full variable domain is DGGITQSPKYLFRKEGQNVTLSCEQNLNHDAMYWYRQDPGQGLRLIYYSQIVNDFQKGDIAEGYSVSREKKESFPLTVTSAQKNPTAFYLCASSRPRVFTEAFFGQGTRLTVV.

This chain joins TRBV4-3 and TRBJ2-1, with TRBD2 identical over 11 bases. Germline lookup yields CDR1 LGHNA and CDR2 YSLEER. The J segment lost 5 bases and the V segment lost 2 bases, leaving 2 bases of the junction unmatched. This CDR3 is 15 amino acids long. For the CDR3, the DNA is TGCGCCAGCAGCCAACGACTAGCGGGAAACAATGAGCAGTTCTTC. The encoded protein is CASSQRLAGNNEQFF.

The genes are TRBV5-4 and TRBJ2-3; TRBD2 might be the D (5 bases). The ends were cut back, 1 base at V and 3 bases at J, with 12 bases in the middle. This CDR3 comprises 15 residues. Germline lookup yields CDR1 SGHNT and CDR2 YYREEE (reference sequence). CDR3 sequence: CASSLTRGYTDTQYF. In DNA form, the CDR3 reads TGTGCCAGCAGCTTGACTAGAGGTTATACAGATACGCAGTATTTT.

This clone was found a few times. The chain uses TRBV29-1 and TRBJ1-1; D is undetermined. This CDR3 comprises 12 residues. Germline V gene data show CDR1 as SQVTM and CDR2 as ANQGSEA. The V end was cut by 0 bases, the J end by 4 bases, with 6 bases between. CDR3 sequence (DNA): TGCAGCGTTGAAGATCGTGTCACTGAAGCTTTCTTT. Encoded protein: CSVEDRVTEAFF. Full variable domain (remainder filled in from reference TRBV29-1 and TRBJ1-1): SAVISQKPSRDICQRGTSLTIQCQVDSQVTMMFWYRQQPGQSLTLIATANQGSEATYESGFVIDKFPISRPNLTFSTLTVSNMSPEDSSIYLCSVEDRVTEAFFGQGTRLTVV.

This clone showed up just once. The CDR3 is CASSRGLETQYF. DNA for the CDR3: TGTGCCAGCTCACGGGGCCTAGAGACCCAGTACTTC. J is TRBJ2-5 and V is TRBV18, with D possibly TRBD1 on 5 matching bases. The V gene's germline CDR1 is KGHSH and CDR2 LQKENI. V lost 4 bases, J lost 4 bases, and 7 bases lay in between. The length of the CDR3 is 12 residues.

The chain employs TRBV20-1 and TRBJ1-2; TRBD1 is a possible D gene (6 bases). Per germline, CDR1 DFQATT and CDR2 SNEGSKA (reference sequence). V was pared by 6 bases and J by 7 bases, with 9 bases between. The CDR3 runs to 10 residues. The CDR3, as DNA: TGCAGTGCACGGACAGCTGGCTACACCTTC. Amino acid sequence: CSARTAGYTF.